The TCR beta chain under discussion was sequenced for a study of CD8 T cells in Susac syndrome (dated by TCRdb to between 2018 and 2021). Background for the entire study: The study used repertoire sequencing to test whether antigen drove CD8+ T cell activation and differentiation in Susac syndrome. Paper-wide results and their limitations: The study acknowledged that relatively few individuals were included in the TCR sequencing and HLA analysis.

Peripheral blood CD8+ and CD4+ T cells from healthy donors, Susac syndrome patients and multiple sclerosis patients were profiled using high-throughput TCR beta sequencing. The multiple sclerosis controls were treatment-naive patients whose relapsing-remitting disease, either stable or active, fulfilled the revised McDonald criteria. CD8+ TEMRA cells were enriched by FACS, while bulk CD8+ and CD4+ T cells were purified by magnetic negative isolation. Blood was drawn into EDTA tubes, processed within 24 hours, and PBMCs were isolated by density gradient centrifugation. PBMCs intended for TCR sequencing were cryopreserved in liquid nitrogen and were subsequently thawed in a 37 degrees C water bath. Purity of sorted or isolated CD4+, CD8+ and CD8+ TEMRA cells was at least 90%. This clonotype occurred a few times. No cognate antigen has been identified for it. Base quality data are lacking; no much larger clone is found one base away.

CDR1 LNHNV and CDR2 YYDKDF were looked up in the germline V gene (reference sequence). The V and J ends are trimmed by 0 bases and 8 bases, leaving 7 bases between them. Its CDR3 holds 13 amino acids, cysteine through phenylalanine. The CDR3 DNA has 39 bases and is translated from base 1. RNA was extracted with the RNeasy kit and 0.5 to 1 ug was reverse transcribed using random hexamers. The immunoSEQ multiplex PCR assay, covering 54 Vbeta and 13 Jbeta segments, was used to amplify TCR beta CDR3 regions. PCR amplification bias was corrected by using a synthetic template baseline for primer optimization and computational correction. As for the original processing: Only productive sequences were kept, with reads annotated to V, D and J genes according to IMGT and analyzed in immunoSEQ Analyzer. To calculate clonality, Shannon entropy was normalized by log2 of the number of productive unique sequences and then subtracted from one. For each patient and control, public and private clones were evaluated within the 100 most prevalent clones. Clones were defined as Susac-specific if absent from the healthy and MS cohorts, from 900 to 1,200 published viral clones and from other ImmuneACCESS disease sequences. In TCRdb, the public reads were trimmed at Q25 with fastp and aligned with MiXCR, with productive beta chains retained. Each entry merges the rows of one CDR3 protein and shows their most common DNA and genes. TCRdb, not the original authors, processed these V and J calls. The sample table holds about 300,000 distinct CDR3 sequences, of which about 91% were seen once. The top ten clonotypes cover more than 0.06% of the sample.

Recombination joined TRBV15 with TRBJ2-2, with no D gene named confidently. Material: CD4+ T cells from PBMCs. This clonotype was obtained from a human donor with multiple sclerosis. The encoded CDR3 is CATSRDPHGELFF. In nucleotide form, the sequence is TGTGCCACCAGCAGAGATCCCCATGGGGAGCTGTTTTTT. Extended through the reference TRBV15 and TRBJ2-2 proteins, this CDR3 yields the full variable domain: DAMVIQNPRYQVTQFGKPVTLSCSQTLNHNVMYWYQQKSSQAPKLLFHYYDKDFNNEADTPDNFQSRRPNTSFCFLDIRSPGLGDTAMYLCATSRDPHGELFFGEGSRLTVL.